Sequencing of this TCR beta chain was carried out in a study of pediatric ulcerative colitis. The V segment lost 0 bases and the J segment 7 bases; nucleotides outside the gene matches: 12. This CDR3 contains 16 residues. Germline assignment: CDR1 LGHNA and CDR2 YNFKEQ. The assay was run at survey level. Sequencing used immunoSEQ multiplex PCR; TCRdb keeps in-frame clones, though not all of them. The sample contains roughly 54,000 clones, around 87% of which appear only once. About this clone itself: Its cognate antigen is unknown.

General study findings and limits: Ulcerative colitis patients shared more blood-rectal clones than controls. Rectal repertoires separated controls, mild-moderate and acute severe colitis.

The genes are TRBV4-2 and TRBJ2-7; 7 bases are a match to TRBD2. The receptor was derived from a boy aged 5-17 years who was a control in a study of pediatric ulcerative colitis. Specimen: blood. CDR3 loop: CASSQEGRAGVWEQYF. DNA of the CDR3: TGTGCCAGCAGCCAAGAAGGTCGGGCGGGAGTTTGGGAGCAGTACTTC.